Sequencing of this TCR beta chain was carried out in a study of cytomegalovirus exposure and HLA in healthy donors. Study in general: The Caucasian-associated ancestry cluster held about 80% of 300 to 500 genotyped donors.

PCR involved 60 Vbeta and 13 Jbeta primers. The repertoire was sequenced with immunoSEQ multiplex PCR; TCRdb's copy has only in-frame clones and lacks some. The data hold roughly 190,000 clones, with about 83% observed a single time. Germline-derived CDR1 and CDR2 are MNHEY and SMNVEV (reference sequence). The CDR3 length is 16 residues. Trimming removed 0 bases from V and 0 bases from J; junction bases left unmatched: 3. This sequence joins TRBV27 and TRBJ2-7, with TRBD2 matching over 9 bases. The source of this sequence is a female donor in good health and CMV-seronegative. Sequencing was performed on PBMCs. The CDR3 nucleotides are TGTGCCAGCAGTTTATCAGGACTAGCGAACTCCTACGAGCAGTACTTC. Translation gives CASSLSGLANSYEQYF.